These T cell receptor beta chains were read from a single sample in a study of cytomegalovirus exposure and HLA in healthy donors. Some clones are missing from TCRdb's copy, which holds only in-frame ones; the method was immunoSEQ multiplex PCR. Among roughly 130,000 clones listed, 89% were seen once. Material: PBMCs. These receptors all come from a man under 40 in good health and CMV-seronegative. Both conserved end residues are part of each CDR3.

v_gene: TRBV12-5; j_gene: TRBJ2-7; CDR3aa: CASVSGDRAKNEQYF
v_gene: TRBV6-1; j_gene: TRBJ2-7; CDR3aa: CASSDGTGGPYEQYF
v_gene: TRBV5-1; j_gene: TRBJ1-1; CDR3aa: CASSFAGGNTEAFF
v_gene: TRBV6-5; j_gene: TRBJ1-5; CDR3aa: CASRRQANQPQHF
v_gene: TRBV4-3; j_gene: TRBJ2-1; CDR3aa: CASSRGLSYNEQFF
v_gene: TRBV7-9; j_gene: TRBJ1-4; CDR3aa: CASSSLGAHPEKLFF
v_gene: TRBV6-1; j_gene: TRBJ2-1; CDR3aa: CASIGQQAYNEQFF
v_gene: TRBV19; j_gene: TRBJ1-1; CDR3aa: CASSILQGANTEAFF
v_gene: TRBV4-1; j_gene: TRBJ1-1; CDR3aa: CASSQGDRLNTEAFF
v_gene: TRBV9; j_gene: TRBJ2-1; CDR3aa: CASSVDGRGGGEQFF
v_gene: TRBV15; j_gene: TRBJ1-6; CDR3aa: CATSRKGVEWNSPLHF
v_gene: TRBV25-1; j_gene: TRBJ1-6; CDR3aa: CASSGNRVGPYNSPLHF
v_gene: TRBV10-3; j_gene: TRBJ1-2; CDR3aa: CAITRQENNGYTF
v_gene: TRBV19; j_gene: TRBJ2-7; CDR3aa: CASSMDRGYEQYF
v_gene: TRBV4-1; j_gene: TRBJ1-2; CDR3aa: CASSQDPGLFPYGYTF
v_gene: TRBV27; j_gene: TRBJ2-3; CDR3aa: CASSLERAGGSTDTQYF
v_gene: TRBV5-8; j_gene: TRBJ1-6; CDR3aa: CASSYGQGSRAYNSPLHF
v_gene: TRBV11-2; j_gene: TRBJ1-1; CDR3aa: CASSFGSANTEAFF
v_gene: TRBV6-5; j_gene: TRBJ2-7; CDR3aa: CASSPDRLQEQYF
v_gene: TRBV7-2; j_gene: TRBJ2-7; CDR3aa: CASSLVSQGARYEQYF
v_gene: TRBV2; j_gene: TRBJ1-2; CDR3aa: CASLGQGKENGYTF
v_gene: TRBV10-3; j_gene: TRBJ2-1; CDR3aa: CATRGGTGGDEQFF
v_gene: TRBV25-1; j_gene: TRBJ2-7; CDR3aa: CASRTSSWSRGYEQYF
v_gene: TRBV13; j_gene: TRBJ2-1; CDR3aa: CASSLGRLAGGHDNEQFF
v_gene: TRBV5-5; j_gene: TRBJ2-5; CDR3aa: CASSFLSGALQETQYF
v_gene: TRBV5-1; j_gene: TRBJ2-1; CDR3aa: CASSLVQGADNEQFF
v_gene: TRBV7-9; j_gene: TRBJ2-1; CDR3aa: CASSLDRGLVSYNEQFF
v_gene: TRBV7-9; j_gene: TRBJ2-1; CDR3aa: CASSLGTVRSYNEQFF
v_gene: TRBV7-2; j_gene: TRBJ2-1; CDR3aa: CASSASVAISYNEQFF
v_gene: TRBV7-2; j_gene: TRBJ2-6; CDR3aa: CASSSYGGSSGANVLTF
v_gene: TRBV4-1; j_gene: TRBJ2-1; CDR3aa: CASSQGTGHNEQFF
v_gene: TRBV6-5; j_gene: TRBJ1-5; CDR3aa: CASSLGQYSNQPQHF
v_gene: TRBV4-1; j_gene: TRBJ2-7; CDR3aa: CASSRSGTGVYEQYF
v_gene: TRBV27; j_gene: TRBJ2-7; CDR3aa: CASSWGSHYEQYF
v_gene: TRBV27; j_gene: TRBJ2-7; CDR3aa: CASSSVFGDRGSYEQYF
v_gene: TRBV4-1; j_gene: TRBJ1-1; CDR3aa: CASTPGQAHTEAFF
v_gene: TRBV4-2; j_gene: TRBJ2-7; CDR3aa: CASSQVGQGLAGAYEQYF